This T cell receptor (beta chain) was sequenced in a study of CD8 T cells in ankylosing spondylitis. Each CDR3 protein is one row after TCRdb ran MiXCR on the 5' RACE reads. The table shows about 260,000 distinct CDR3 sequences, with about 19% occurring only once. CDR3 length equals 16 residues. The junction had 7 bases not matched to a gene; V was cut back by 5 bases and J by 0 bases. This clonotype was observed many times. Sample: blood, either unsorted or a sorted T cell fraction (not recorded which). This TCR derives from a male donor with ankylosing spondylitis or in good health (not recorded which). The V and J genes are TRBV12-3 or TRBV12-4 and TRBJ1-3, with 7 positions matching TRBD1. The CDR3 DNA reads TGTGCCAGCAGTCACGGGACAGCGAGCTCTGGAAACACCATATATTTT. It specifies CASSHGTASSGNTIYF.